Listed below are T cell receptor beta chains from one sample, sequenced in a study of metastatic and nonmetastatic thyroid tumors. TCRdb ran MiXCR on the PCR reads. The top ten clones hold 15% to 20% of a sample with approximately 32,000 clones, under 40% of them seen once. Specimen: tumor tissue. Receptor source: a female donor with papillary thyroid cancer or a benign thyroid nodule (not recorded which). Some clones in this sample may be carry-over from other donors' samples. The CDR3 runs from the conserved cysteine through the conserved F or W. Each record gives: CDR3 DNA, CDR3 protein, clone size, J gene, V gene, D gene. A D gene is named only where the DNA matches it firmly. Clone sizes are given selectively: once, few, many, or a class where the clone is expanded.

CDR3 DNA: TGTGCCAGCAGCTTCCCCGGGGGAGCGGGAGAGGTCACAGATACGCAGTATTTT; CDR3 protein: CASSFPGGAGEVTDTQYF; clone size: NA; J gene: TRBJ2-3; V gene: TRBV11-2; D gene: TRBD2
CDR3 DNA: TGTGCCAGCAGCTTATTGGGACTAGCGGGAAAAACCGGGGAGCTGTTTTTT; CDR3 protein: CASSLLGLAGKTGELFF; clone size: NA; J gene: TRBJ2-2; V gene: TRBV7-3; D gene: TRBD2
CDR3 DNA: TGTGCCAGCAGCCAGGTTCAGAACACCGGGGAGCTGTTTTTT; CDR3 protein: CASSQVQNTGELFF; clone size: NA; J gene: TRBJ2-2; V gene: TRBV4-2; D gene: NA
CDR3 DNA: TGTGCCAGCAGAAGACAGGGCCTCCTGAATCAGCCCCAGCATTTT; CDR3 protein: CASRRQGLLNQPQHF; clone size: NA; J gene: TRBJ1-5; V gene: TRBV2; D gene: TRBD1
CDR3 DNA: TGTGCCAGCAGTTCCCTACAGGGGGAATATTTTTCACCCCTCCACTTT; CDR3 protein: CASSSLQGEYFSPLHF; clone size: NA; J gene: TRBJ1-6; V gene: TRBV6-2/TRBV6-3; D gene: TRBD1
CDR3 DNA: TGTGCCAGCACCCATGGGGGGACTGAAGCTTTCTTT; CDR3 protein: CASTHGGTEAFF; clone size: NA; J gene: TRBJ1-1; V gene: TRBV6-1; D gene: NA
CDR3 DNA: TGTGCCAGCAGGCGACTCAGCGGGAGGTGGTACGAGCAGTACTTC; CDR3 protein: CASRRLSGRWYEQYF; clone size: few; J gene: TRBJ2-7; V gene: TRBV6-1; D gene: TRBD2
CDR3 DNA: TGTGCCAGCCGTACAGGGTCGGCCGGGGAGCTGTTTTTT; CDR3 protein: CASRTGSAGELFF; clone size: few; J gene: TRBJ2-2; V gene: TRBV6-1; D gene: NA
CDR3 DNA: TGTGCCAGCAGTGAAGGCCGGGGACGGGAAGAGACCCAGTACTTC; CDR3 protein: CASSEGRGREETQYF; clone size: NA; J gene: TRBJ2-5; V gene: TRBV2; D gene: NA
CDR3 DNA: TGCGCCAGCAGCTTCAGGGAGACCCAGTACTTC; CDR3 protein: CASSFRETQYF; clone size: once; J gene: TRBJ2-5; V gene: TRBV5-1; D gene: NA
CDR3 DNA: TGTGCCAGCAGTGCCCGGACAGGGCTCAAAAACATTCAGTACTTC; CDR3 protein: CASSARTGLKNIQYF; clone size: few; J gene: TRBJ2-4; V gene: TRBV6-1; D gene: TRBD1
CDR3 DNA: TGTGCCAGCAGTTTCCATCACTCTGGGGCCAACGTCCTGACTTTC; CDR3 protein: CASSFHHSGANVLTF; clone size: NA; J gene: TRBJ2-6; V gene: TRBV28; D gene: NA
CDR3 DNA: TGTGCCAGCAGCTTAGCCGGAATGAACACTGAAGCTTTCTTT; CDR3 protein: CASSLAGMNTEAFF; clone size: NA; J gene: TRBJ1-1; V gene: TRBV7-3; D gene: NA
CDR3 DNA: TGTGCCAGCAGCTTGGGCCCTTCGGGCTACGCGCAGTACTTC; CDR3 protein: CASSLGPSGYAQYF; clone size: NA; J gene: TRBJ2-7; V gene: TRBV11-2; D gene: NA
CDR3 DNA: TGTGCCAGCACCGTACCCCGGGACAGCACTAACTATGGCTACACCTTC; CDR3 protein: CASTVPRDSTNYGYTF; clone size: NA; J gene: TRBJ1-2; V gene: TRBV2; D gene: TRBD1
CDR3 DNA: TGTACCAGTAGTACCGACAGCTACGAGCAGTACTTC; CDR3 protein: CTSSTDSYEQYF; clone size: few; J gene: TRBJ2-7; V gene: TRBV19; D gene: NA
CDR3 DNA: TGTGCCAGCAGTGACGGGACTAGCGGGCCAGATACGCAGTATTTT; CDR3 protein: CASSDGTSGPDTQYF; clone size: few; J gene: TRBJ2-3; V gene: TRBV6-4; D gene: TRBD2
CDR3 DNA: TGTGCCAGCAGTTACGATGACAGGGCGGCCAACGAGCAGTTCTTC; CDR3 protein: CASSYDDRAANEQFF; clone size: few; J gene: TRBJ2-1; V gene: TRBV6-2/TRBV6-3; D gene: TRBD1
CDR3 DNA: TGTGCCAGCAGGGACAGTTACTCTGGAAACACCATATATTTT; CDR3 protein: CASRDSYSGNTIYF; clone size: NA; J gene: TRBJ1-3; V gene: TRBV6-1; D gene: NA
CDR3 DNA: TGTGCCAGCTGCTCGGAGGGCAATCAGCCCCAGCATTTT; CDR3 protein: CASCSEGNQPQHF; clone size: few; J gene: TRBJ1-5; V gene: TRBV2; D gene: NA
CDR3 DNA: TGTGCCAGCGTCCTACAGGGTCCCGGGGAGCTGTTTTTT; CDR3 protein: CASVLQGPGELFF; clone size: few; J gene: TRBJ2-2; V gene: TRBV7-2; D gene: NA
CDR3 DNA: TGTGCCAGCAGCCCACTCTTCACCCCCAGGGGTCGTGGAAACACCATATATTTT; CDR3 protein: CASSPLFTPRGRGNTIYF; clone size: few; J gene: TRBJ1-3; V gene: TRBV28; D gene: NA
CDR3 DNA: TGTGCCAGCAGCCCTCGGGGGCAGGGGGAGGAAGAGACCCAGTACTTC; CDR3 protein: CASSPRGQGEEETQYF; clone size: NA; J gene: TRBJ2-5; V gene: TRBV11-3; D gene: NA
CDR3 DNA: TGTGCCAGCAGGTCCCCGGGACTAGCGGGAGGCCTCTCCTACGAGCAGTACTTC; CDR3 protein: CASRSPGLAGGLSYEQYF; clone size: few; J gene: TRBJ2-7; V gene: TRBV6-2/TRBV6-3; D gene: TRBD2
CDR3 DNA: TGTGCCAGCAGCTTTAGGGCTAGCGGGGAATTGAGCTCCTACAATGAGCAGTTCTTC; CDR3 protein: CASSFRASGELSSYNEQFF; clone size: NA; J gene: TRBJ2-1; V gene: TRBV11-1; D gene: TRBD2
CDR3 DNA: TGTGCCAGCAGCTTAGGACAGGGGTTCCACGAGCAGTACTTC; CDR3 protein: CASSLGQGFHEQYF; clone size: NA; J gene: TRBJ2-7; V gene: TRBV7-9; D gene: TRBD1
CDR3 DNA: TGTTCCAGCAGTTTTCGGGTCGTTCGTACAGGTCGGACGCACACTGAAGCTTTCTTT; CDR3 protein: CSSSFRVVRTGRTHTEAFF; clone size: NA; J gene: TRBJ1-1; V gene: TRBV28; D gene: NA
CDR3 DNA: TGTGCCAGCAGTGGGAGAGAGGAGGATACGCAGTATTTT; CDR3 protein: CASSGREEDTQYF; clone size: few; J gene: TRBJ2-3; V gene: TRBV6-4; D gene: NA
CDR3 DNA: TGTGCCAGCAGTGGCCCCTCTAGGACTAGCGCCGACAATGAGCAGTTCTTC; CDR3 protein: CASSGPSRTSADNEQFF; clone size: NA; J gene: TRBJ2-1; V gene: TRBV6-1; D gene: TRBD2